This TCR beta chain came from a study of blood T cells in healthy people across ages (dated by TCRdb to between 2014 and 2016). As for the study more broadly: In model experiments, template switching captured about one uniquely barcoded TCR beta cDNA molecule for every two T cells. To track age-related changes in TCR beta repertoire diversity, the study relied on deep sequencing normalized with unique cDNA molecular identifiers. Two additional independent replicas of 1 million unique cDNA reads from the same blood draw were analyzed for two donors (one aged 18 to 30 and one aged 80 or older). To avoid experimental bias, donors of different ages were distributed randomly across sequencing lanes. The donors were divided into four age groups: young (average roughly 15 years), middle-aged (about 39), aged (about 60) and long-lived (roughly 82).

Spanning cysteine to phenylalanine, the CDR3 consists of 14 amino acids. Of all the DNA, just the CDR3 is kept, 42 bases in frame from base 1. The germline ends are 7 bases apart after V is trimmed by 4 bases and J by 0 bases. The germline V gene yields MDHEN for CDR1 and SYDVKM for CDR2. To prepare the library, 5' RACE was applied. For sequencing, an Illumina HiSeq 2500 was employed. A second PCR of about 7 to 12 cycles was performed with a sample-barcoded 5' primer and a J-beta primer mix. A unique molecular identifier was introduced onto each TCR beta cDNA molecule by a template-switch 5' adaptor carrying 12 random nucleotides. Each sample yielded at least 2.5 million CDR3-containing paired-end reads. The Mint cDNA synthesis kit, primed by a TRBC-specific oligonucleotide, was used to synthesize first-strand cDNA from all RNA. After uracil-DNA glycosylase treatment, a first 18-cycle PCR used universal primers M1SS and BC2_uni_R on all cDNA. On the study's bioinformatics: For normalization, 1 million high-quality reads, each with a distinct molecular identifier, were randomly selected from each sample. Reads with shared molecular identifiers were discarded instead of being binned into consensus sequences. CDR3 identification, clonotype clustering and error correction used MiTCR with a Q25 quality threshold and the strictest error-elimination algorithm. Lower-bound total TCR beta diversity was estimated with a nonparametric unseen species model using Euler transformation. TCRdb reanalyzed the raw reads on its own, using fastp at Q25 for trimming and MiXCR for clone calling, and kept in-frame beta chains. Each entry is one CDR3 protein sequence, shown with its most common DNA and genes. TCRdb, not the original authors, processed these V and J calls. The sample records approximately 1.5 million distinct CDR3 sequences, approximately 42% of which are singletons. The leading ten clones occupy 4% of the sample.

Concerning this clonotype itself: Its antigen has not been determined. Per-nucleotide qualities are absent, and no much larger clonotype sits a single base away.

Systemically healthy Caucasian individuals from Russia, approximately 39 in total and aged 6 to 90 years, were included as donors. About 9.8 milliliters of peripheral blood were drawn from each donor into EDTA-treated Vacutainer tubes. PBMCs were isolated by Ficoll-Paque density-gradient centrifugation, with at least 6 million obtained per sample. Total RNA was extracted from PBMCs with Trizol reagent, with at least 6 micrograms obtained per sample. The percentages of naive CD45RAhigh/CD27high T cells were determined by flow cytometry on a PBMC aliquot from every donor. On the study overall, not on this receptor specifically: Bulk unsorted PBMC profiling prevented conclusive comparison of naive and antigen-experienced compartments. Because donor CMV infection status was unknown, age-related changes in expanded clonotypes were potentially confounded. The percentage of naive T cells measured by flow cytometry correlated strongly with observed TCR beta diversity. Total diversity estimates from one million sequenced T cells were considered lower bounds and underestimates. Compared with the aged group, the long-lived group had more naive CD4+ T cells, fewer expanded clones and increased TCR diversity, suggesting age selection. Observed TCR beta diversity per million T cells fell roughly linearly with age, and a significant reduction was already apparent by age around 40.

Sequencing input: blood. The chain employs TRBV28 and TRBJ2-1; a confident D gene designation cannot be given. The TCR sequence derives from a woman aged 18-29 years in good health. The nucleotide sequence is TGTGCCAGCAGTTGGAGTCGCTCCTACAATGAGCAGTTCTTC. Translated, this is CASSWSRSYNEQFF.